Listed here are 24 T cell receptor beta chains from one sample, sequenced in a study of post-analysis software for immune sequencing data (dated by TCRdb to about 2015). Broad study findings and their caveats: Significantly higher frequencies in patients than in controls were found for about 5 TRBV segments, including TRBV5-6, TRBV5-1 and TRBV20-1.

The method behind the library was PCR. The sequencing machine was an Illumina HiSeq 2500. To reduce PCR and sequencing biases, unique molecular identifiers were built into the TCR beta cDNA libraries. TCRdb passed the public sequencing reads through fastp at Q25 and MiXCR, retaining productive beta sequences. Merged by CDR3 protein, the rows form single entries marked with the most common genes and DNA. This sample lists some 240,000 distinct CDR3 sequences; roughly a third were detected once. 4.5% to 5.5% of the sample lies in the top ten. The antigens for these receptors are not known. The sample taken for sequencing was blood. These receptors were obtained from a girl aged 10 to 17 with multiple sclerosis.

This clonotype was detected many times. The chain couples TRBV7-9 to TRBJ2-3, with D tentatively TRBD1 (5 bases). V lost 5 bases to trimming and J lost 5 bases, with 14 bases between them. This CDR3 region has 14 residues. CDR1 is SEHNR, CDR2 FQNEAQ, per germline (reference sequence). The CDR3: CASSGTSGKDTQYF. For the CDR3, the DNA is TGTGCCAGCAGCGGAACTTCAGGGAAAGATACGCAGTATTTT. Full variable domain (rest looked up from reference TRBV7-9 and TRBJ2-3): DTGVSQNPRHKITKRGQNVTFRCDPISEHNRLYWYRQTLGQGPEFLTYFQNEAQLEKSRLLSDRFSAERPKGSFSTLEIQRTEQGDSAMYLCASSGTSGKDTQYFGPGTRLTVL.

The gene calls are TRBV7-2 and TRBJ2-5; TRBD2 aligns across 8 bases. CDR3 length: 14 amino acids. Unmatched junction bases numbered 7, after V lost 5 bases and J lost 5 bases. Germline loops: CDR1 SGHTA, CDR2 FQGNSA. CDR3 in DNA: TGTGCCAGCAGCCCGACTAGCGCGGGGGAGACCCAGTACTTC. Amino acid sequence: CASSPTSAGETQYF. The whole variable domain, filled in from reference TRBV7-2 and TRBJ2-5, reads GAGVSQSPSNKVTEKGKDVELRCDPISGHTALYWYRQSLGQGLEFLIYFQGNSAPDKSGLPSDRFSAERTGGSVSTLTIQRTQQEDSAVYLCASSPTSAGETQYFGPGTRLLVL.

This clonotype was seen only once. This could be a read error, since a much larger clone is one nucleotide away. The CDR3: CSVERLEGDGQFF. In nucleotides, the CDR3 is TGCAGCGTTGAAAGACTCGAGGGGGATGGGCAGTTCTTC. The chain has TRBV29-1 and TRBJ2-1, with a possible D match to TRBD1 (6 bases). Deletions cut 2 bases from V and 12 bases from J, with 17 bases between. Looked up from germline, CDR1 is SQVTM and CDR2 is ANQGSEA. The CDR3 runs 13 residues.

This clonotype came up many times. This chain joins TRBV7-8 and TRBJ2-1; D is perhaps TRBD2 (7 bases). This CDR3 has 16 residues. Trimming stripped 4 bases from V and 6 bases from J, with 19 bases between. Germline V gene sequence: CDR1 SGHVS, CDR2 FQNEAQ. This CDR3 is CASSSQTSRGANEQFF. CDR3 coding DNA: TGTGCCAGCAGCTCTCAGACTAGCAGGGGAGCCAATGAGCAGTTCTTC.

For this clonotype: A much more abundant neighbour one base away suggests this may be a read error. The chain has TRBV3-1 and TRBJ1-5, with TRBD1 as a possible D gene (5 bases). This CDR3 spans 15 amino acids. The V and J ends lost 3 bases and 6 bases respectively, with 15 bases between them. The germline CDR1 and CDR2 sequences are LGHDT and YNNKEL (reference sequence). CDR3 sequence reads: CASSQGGRERQPQHF. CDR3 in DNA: TGTGCCAGCAGCCAGGGGGGGAGGGAACGTCAGCCCCAGCATTTT.

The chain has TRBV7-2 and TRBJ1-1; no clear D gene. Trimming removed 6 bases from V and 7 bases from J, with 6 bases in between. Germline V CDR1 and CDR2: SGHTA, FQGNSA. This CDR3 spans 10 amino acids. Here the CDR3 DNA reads TGTGCCAGCAGTCAACGTGAAGCTTTCTTT. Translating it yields CASSQREAFF.

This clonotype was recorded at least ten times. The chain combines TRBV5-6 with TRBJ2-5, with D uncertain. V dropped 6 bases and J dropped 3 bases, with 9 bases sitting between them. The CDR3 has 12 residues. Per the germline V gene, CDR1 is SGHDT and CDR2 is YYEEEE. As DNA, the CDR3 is TGTGCCAGCAAATCAGGTGAAGAGACCCAGTACTTC. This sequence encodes CASKSGEETQYF.

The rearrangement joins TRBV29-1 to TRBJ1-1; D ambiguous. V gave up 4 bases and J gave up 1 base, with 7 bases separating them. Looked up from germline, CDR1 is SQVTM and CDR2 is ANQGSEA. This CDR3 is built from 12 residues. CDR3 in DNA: TGCAGCGTTGTGGCAGGGAACACTGAAGCTTTCTTT. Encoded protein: CSVVAGNTEAFF.

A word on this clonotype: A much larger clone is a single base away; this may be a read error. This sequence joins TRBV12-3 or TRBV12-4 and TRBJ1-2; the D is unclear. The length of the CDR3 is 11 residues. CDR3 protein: CASSFLPGHTF. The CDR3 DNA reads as TGTGCCAGCAGTTTCCTACCTGGCCACACCTTC.

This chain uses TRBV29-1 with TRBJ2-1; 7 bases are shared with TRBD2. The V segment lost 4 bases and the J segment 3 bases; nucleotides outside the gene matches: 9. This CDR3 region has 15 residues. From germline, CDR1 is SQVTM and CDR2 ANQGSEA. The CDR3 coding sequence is TGCAGCGTTGGAGCCTGGGGGGGGGGCTACAATGAGCAGTTCTTC. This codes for CSVGAWGGGYNEQFF.

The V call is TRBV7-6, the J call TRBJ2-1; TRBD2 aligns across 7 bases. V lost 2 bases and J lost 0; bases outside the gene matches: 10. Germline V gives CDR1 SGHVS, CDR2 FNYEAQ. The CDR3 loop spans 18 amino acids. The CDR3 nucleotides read TGTGCCAGCAGCTTACGTGGCGGGGGAACGAGCTCCTACAATGAGCAGTTCTTC. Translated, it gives CASSLRGGGTSSYNEQFF.

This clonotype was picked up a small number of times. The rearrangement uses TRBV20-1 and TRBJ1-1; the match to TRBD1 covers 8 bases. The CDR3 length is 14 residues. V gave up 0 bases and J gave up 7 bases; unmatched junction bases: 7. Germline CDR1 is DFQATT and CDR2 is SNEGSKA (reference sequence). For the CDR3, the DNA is TGCAGTGCTAGAGATTTCGCAGGGGGCTATGAAGCTTTCTTT. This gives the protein CSARDFAGGYEAFF.

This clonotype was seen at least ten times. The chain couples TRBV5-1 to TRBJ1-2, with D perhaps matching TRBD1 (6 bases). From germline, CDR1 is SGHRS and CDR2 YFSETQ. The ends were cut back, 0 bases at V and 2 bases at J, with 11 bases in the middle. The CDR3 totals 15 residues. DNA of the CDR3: TGCGCCAGCAGCTTGGCCGCGGGGGGCAACTATGGCTACACCTTC. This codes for CASSLAAGGNYGYTF.

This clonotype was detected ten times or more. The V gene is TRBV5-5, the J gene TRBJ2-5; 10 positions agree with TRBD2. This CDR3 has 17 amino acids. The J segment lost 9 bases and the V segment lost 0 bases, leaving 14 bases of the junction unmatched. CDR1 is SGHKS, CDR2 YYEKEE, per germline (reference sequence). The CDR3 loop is CASSLELAGLPTLAQYF. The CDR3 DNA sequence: TGTGCCAGCAGCTTGGAACTAGCGGGGTTACCAACCTTGGCCCAGTACTTC.

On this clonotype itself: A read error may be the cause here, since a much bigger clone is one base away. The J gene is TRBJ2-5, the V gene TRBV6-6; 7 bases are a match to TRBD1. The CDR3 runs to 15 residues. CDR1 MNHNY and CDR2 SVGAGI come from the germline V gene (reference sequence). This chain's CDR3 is CASSPTLQGSYEQDF. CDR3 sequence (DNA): TGTGCCAGCAGTCCGACCCTACAGGGGTCCTACGAGCAGGACTTC.

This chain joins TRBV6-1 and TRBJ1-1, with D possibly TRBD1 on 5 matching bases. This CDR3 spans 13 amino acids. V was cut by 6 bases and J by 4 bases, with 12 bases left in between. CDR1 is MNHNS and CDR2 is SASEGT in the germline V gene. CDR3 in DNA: TGTGCCAGCAGGGGGGGGATGAGCACTGAAGCTTTCTTT. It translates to CASRGGMSTEAFF.

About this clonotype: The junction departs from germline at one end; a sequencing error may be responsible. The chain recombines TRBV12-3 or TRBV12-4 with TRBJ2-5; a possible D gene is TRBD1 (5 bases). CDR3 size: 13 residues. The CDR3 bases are TGTGCCAGCAGTTTCAGGGCACAAGAGACCCGGTACTTC. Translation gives CASSFRAQETRYF.

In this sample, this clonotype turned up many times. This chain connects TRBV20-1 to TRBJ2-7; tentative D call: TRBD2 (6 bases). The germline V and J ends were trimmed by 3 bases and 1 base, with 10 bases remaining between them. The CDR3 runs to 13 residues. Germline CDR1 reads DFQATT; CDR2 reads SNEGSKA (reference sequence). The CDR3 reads CSASGRGSYEQYF. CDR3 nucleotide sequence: TGCAGTGCTAGTGGGCGGGGTTCCTACGAGCAGTACTTC.

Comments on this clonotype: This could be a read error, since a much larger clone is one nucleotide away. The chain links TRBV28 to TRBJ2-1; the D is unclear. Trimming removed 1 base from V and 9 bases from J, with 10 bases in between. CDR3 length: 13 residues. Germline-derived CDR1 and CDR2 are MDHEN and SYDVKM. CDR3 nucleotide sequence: TGTGCCAGCAGTTTATCCCTCGGGCGTGAGCAGTTCTTC. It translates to CASSLSLGREQFF.

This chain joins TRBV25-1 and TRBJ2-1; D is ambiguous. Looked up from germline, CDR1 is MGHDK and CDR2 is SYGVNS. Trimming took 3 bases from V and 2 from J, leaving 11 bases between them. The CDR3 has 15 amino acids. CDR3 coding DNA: TGTGCCAGCAGTGAGCCGGGTCCGACCTACAATGAGCAGTTCTTC. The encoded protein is CASSEPGPTYNEQFF.

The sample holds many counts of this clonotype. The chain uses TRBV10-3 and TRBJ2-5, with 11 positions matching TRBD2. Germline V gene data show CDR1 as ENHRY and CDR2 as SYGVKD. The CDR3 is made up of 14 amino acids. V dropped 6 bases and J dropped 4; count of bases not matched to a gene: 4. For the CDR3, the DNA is TGTGCCATCAGCGTAGCGGGAGGGGCAGAGACCCAGTACTTC. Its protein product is CAISVAGGAETQYF.

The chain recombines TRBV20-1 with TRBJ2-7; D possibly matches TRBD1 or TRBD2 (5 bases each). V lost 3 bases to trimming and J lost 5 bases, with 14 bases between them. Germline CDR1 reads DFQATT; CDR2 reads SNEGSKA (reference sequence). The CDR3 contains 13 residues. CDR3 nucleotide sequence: TGCAGTGCTAGGGGCCGAGGGGCGCACGAGCAGTACTTC. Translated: CSARGRGAHEQYF.

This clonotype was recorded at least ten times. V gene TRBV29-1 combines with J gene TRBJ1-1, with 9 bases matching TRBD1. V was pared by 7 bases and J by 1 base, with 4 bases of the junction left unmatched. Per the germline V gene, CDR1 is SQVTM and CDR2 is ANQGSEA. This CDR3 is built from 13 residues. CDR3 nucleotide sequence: TGCAGCGGTTCACAGGGGGCGAACACTGAAGCTTTCTTT. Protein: CSGSQGANTEAFF.

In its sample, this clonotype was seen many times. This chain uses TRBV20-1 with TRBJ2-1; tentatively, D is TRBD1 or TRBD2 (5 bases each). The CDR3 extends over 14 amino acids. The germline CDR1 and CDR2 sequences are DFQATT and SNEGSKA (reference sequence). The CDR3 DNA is TGCAGCACCCTCCGGTCCCGGGTGGGGGATGAGCAGTTCTTC. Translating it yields CSTLRSRVGDEQFF.